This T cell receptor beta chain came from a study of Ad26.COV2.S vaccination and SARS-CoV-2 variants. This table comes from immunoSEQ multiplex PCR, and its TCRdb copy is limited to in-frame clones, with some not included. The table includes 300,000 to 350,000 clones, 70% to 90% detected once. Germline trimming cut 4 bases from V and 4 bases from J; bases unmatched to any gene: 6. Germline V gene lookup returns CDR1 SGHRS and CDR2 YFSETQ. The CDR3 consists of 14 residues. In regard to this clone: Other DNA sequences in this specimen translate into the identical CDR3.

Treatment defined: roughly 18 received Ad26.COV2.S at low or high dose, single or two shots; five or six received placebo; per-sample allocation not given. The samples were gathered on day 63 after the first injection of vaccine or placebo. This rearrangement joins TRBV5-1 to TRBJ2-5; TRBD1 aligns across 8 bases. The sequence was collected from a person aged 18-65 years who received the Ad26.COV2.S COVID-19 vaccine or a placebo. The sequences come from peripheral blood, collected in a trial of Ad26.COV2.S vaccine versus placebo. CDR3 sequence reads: CASSPGTGGETQYF. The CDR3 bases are TGCGCCAGCAGCCCTGGGACAGGCGGAGAGACCCAGTACTTC.